This T cell receptor beta chain appears in the sequencing data of a study of T cell responses to AZD1222 COVID-19 vaccine. General observations from the study: Close to half of all spike-specific TCRs reportedly target regions of the variants that are unmutated.

Germline CDR1 and CDR2: SGHTS and YDEGEE. Trimming pared 1 base from V and 0 bases from J, leaving 11 bases between. The CDR3 totals 16 residues. Assay used: immunoSEQ multiplex PCR; TCRdb lists only in-frame clones, some missing. The sample includes about 110,000 clones, more than 65% of them seen just once. Notes on this clone: As yet, its antigen is unknown.

J is TRBJ1-3 and V is TRBV5-8, with D uncertain. The clonotype originates from an adult in good health. The sequencing used peripheral blood, collected on day 0 of AZD1222 vaccination. For the CDR3, the DNA is TGTGCCAGCAGCTTGACAGTTTACCACTCTGGAAACACCATATATTTT. It specifies CASSLTVYHSGNTIYF.